What follows are 19 T cell receptor beta chains derived from one specimen sequenced in a study of regulatory T cells in long-lasting Graves disease. The sample's time point: persistent/refractory GD, antithyroid drugs over 5 years with positive TRAb. RNA from PBMCs was the source of the TCR library. The TCR beta library used iRepertoire HTBI primers with Arm-PCR amplification of CDR3. TCRdb re-called the multiplex PCR reads with MiXCR, one entry per CDR3 protein. The profile covers 310,000 or so distinct CDR3 sequences, with about 20% appearing a single time and roughly 27% taken by the ten largest. Sequencing used peripheral blood mononuclear cells (PBMCs), obtained when the disease was refractory, from a patient treated with antithyroid drugs. The receptor set was obtained from a female donor with Graves disease.

The table lists this clonotype with many counts. The rearrangement joins TRBV11-2 to TRBJ2-7, with 9 bases fitting TRBD2. V was clipped by 1 base and J by 6 bases; unmatched bases: 7. This CDR3 has 15 amino acids. CDR1 is SGHAT, CDR2 FQNNGV, per germline. CDR3 in amino acids: CASSLGAGGRGEQYF. The CDR3, as DNA: TGTGCCAGCAGCTTAGGTGCGGGAGGGCGAGGCGAGCAGTACTTC. The full variable domain, with the rest looked up from reference TRBV11-2 and TRBJ2-7, is EAGVAQSPRYKIIEKRQSVAFWCNPISGHATLYWYQQILGQGPKLLIQFQNNGVVDDSQLPKDRFSAERLKGVDSTLKIQPAKLEDSAVYLCASSLGAGGRGEQYFGPGTRLTVT.

This clonotype was seen only once. The chain is built from TRBV3-1 and TRBJ2-7; D may correspond to TRBD1 or TRBD2 (5 bases each). Trimming took off 3 bases at V and 4 bases at J, with 13 bases between the two ends. CDR3 length equals 14 residues. Per the germline V gene, CDR1 is LGHDT and CDR2 is YNNKEL (reference sequence). The CDR3 sequence: CASSHAGTGYEQYF. The CDR3, as DNA: TGTGCCAGCAGCCATGCCGGGACGGGATACGAGCAGTACTTC.

This clonotype occurred once. The chain joins TRBV12-3 or TRBV12-4 to TRBJ2-3; 7 bases map to TRBD1. Trimming removed 5 bases from V and 2 bases from J; junction bases left unmatched: 7. The CDR3 loop spans 15 amino acids. The CDR3 coding sequence is TGTGCCAGCAGTATTCTTGGGACAGACACAGATACGCAGTATTTT. Translated, it gives CASSILGTDTDTQYF.

V and J are TRBV19 and TRBJ2-7, with a weak D call TRBD2 (6 bases). Germline V gene lookup returns CDR1 LNHDA and CDR2 SQIVND (reference sequence). Trimming cost V 3 bases and J 7 bases, with 22 bases left between them. The CDR3 covers 16 residues. DNA for the CDR3: TGTGCCAGTAGTATTGCGGGGCCAGCGGGTCCTACGGAGCAGTACTTC. Translated, it gives CASSIAGPAGPTEQYF.

This clonotype has a count of ten or more. The chain has TRBV6-1 and TRBJ2-7; 7 nucleotides align to TRBD1. The CDR3 is 14 residues long. The V gene end was trimmed by 3 bases and the J gene end by 3 bases; junction bases not matched to a gene: 5. CDR1 and CDR2 from the germline V gene are MNHNS and SASEGT. CDR3 nucleotide sequence: TGTGCCAGCAGTGAGGCAGGGGGATTCTACGAGCAGTACTTC. This gives the protein CASSEAGGFYEQYF.

This clonotype was seen ten or more times. CDR3 in amino acids: CSAEGQGVNEKLFF. CDR3 coding DNA: TGCAGTGCCGAGGGGCAGGGGGTTAATGAAAAACTGTTTTTT. The rearrangement uses TRBV20-1 and TRBJ1-4; 7 bases align to TRBD1. The CDR3 covers 14 residues. V dropped 6 bases and J dropped 4; count of bases not matched to a gene: 8. Looked up from germline, CDR1 is DFQATT and CDR2 is SNEGSKA (reference sequence).

The chain joins TRBV24-1 to TRBJ2-5; tentatively, D is TRBD2 (5 bases). The V gene lost 4 bases and the J gene lost 7 bases, with 12 bases spanning the gap. CDR3 length equals 13 residues. The germline CDR1 and CDR2 sequences are KGHDR and SFDVKD. The CDR3: CATSEQQRGTQYF. Written as DNA, the CDR3 is TGTGCCACCAGTGAACAGCAACGGGGGACCCAGTACTTC.

The V call is TRBV7-6, the J call TRBJ2-3, with TRBD1 as a possible D gene (5 bases). This CDR3 has 12 residues. Trimming stripped 11 bases from V and 5 bases from J, with 14 bases between. The germline V gene encodes CDR1 SGHVS and CDR2 FNYEAQ. CDR3 coding DNA: TGTGCCGTCATAGGGGCCGGAGATACGCAGTATTTT. This codes for CAVIGAGDTQYF.

This clonotype was detected only a few times. V and J are TRBV3-1 and TRBJ2-1; D is undetermined. CDR3 length: 11 residues. Germline V gene sequence: CDR1 LGHDT, CDR2 YNNKEL (reference sequence). V gave up 3 bases and J gave up 10 bases, with 7 bases separating them. CDR3 nucleotide sequence: TGTGCCAGCAGCCACCTCGAGGAGCAGTTCTTC. Its protein is CASSHLEEQFF.

This clonotype has a count of ten or more. Here the CDR3 reads CAISPGTGGIDTEAFF. The CDR3 DNA sequence: TGTGCCATCAGCCCCGGGACAGGGGGTATCGACACTGAAGCTTTCTTT. The genes are TRBV10-3 and TRBJ1-1; 11 nucleotides match TRBD1. CDR3 length: 16 amino acids. The germline V gene encodes CDR1 ENHRY and CDR2 SYGVKD. Trimming removed 6 bases from V and 3 bases from J; junction bases left unmatched: 9.

The chain uses TRBV7-6 and TRBJ2-2, with 7 bases that match TRBD2. CDR1 is SGHVS, CDR2 FNYEAQ, per germline. CDR3 size: 15 residues. V lost 5 bases, J lost 0 bases, and 3 bases stayed unmatched. For the CDR3, the DNA is TGTGCCAGCAGCCGCGGGGGAGCGAACACCGGGGAGCTGTTTTTT. Its protein is CASSRGGANTGELFF.

This clonotype came up a few times. V and J are TRBV20-1 and TRBJ2-4, with D possibly matching TRBD2 (6 bases). Looked up from germline, CDR1 is DFQATT and CDR2 is SNEGSKA (reference sequence). With 4 bases removed from V and 6 bases from J, the gap between germline ends came to 19 bases. The CDR3 has 15 residues. The CDR3 loop is CSANPGWGRRNIQYF. CDR3 bases: TGCAGTGCTAATCCGGGTTGGGGGAGGAGAAACATTCAGTACTTC.

This chain uses TRBV24-1 with TRBJ2-7; 7 bases match TRBD2. This CDR3 comprises 16 residues. Germline-derived CDR1 and CDR2 are KGHDR and SFDVKD. After removal of 3 bases from V and 2 bases from J, the junction contained 9 bases not matched to a gene. The CDR3 DNA sequence: TGTGCCACCAGTGATAGCGGGACTCACCGCCCCTACGAGCAGTACTTC. Translation gives CATSDSGTHRPYEQYF.

The V call is TRBV20-1, the J call TRBJ2-7, with D possibly being TRBD1 or TRBD2 (5 bases each). The CDR3 totals 16 residues. Trimming took 6 bases from V and 7 from J, leaving 28 bases between them. Germline-derived CDR1 and CDR2 are DFQATT and SNEGSKA (reference sequence). The CDR3 reads CSARIAGQILRGEQYF. CDR3 DNA sequence: TGCAGTGCCCGAATAGCAGGGCAGATTCTCCGAGGGGAGCAGTACTTC.

The gene calls are TRBV3-1 and TRBJ1-1; D perhaps matches TRBD1 (6 bases). The V and J ends lost 4 bases and 5 bases respectively, with 17 bases between them. The CDR3 contains 15 residues. Germline CDR1 and CDR2: LGHDT and YNNKEL (reference sequence). CDR3 amino acids: CASSPLGGRRTEAFF. For the CDR3, the DNA is TGTGCCAGCAGCCCCCTAGGGGGGCGGAGGACTGAAGCTTTCTTT.

This clonotype showed up many times. V is TRBV28 and J is TRBJ2-2; possibly TRBD1 or TRBD2 for D (5 bases each). This CDR3 has 14 residues. The V gene's germline CDR1 is MDHEN and CDR2 SYDVKM. Trimming removed 6 bases at V and 6 bases at J, with 14 bases between. This CDR3 reads CASSLALGAGELFF. The CDR3 nucleotides are TGTGCCAGCAGCCTCGCTTTGGGGGCCGGGGAGCTGTTTTTT.

As to this clonotype: This may be a read error: a much more frequent sequence differs by one nucleotide. The chain joins TRBV3-1 to TRBJ1-2, with 11 bases that match TRBD1. Germline V lookup: CDR1 LGHDT, CDR2 YNNKEL (reference sequence). The CDR3 is 14 residues long. The CDR3 region is CAGSLSGTGGGYTF. CDR3 sequence (DNA): TGTGCCGGCAGCCTTTCCGGGACAGGGGGAGGCTACACCTTC. Using reference TRBV3-1 and TRBJ1-2 for the parts outside the CDR3, the full variable domain is DTAVSQTPKYLVTQMGNDKSIKCEQNLGHDTMYWYKQDSKKFLKIMFSYNNKELIINETVPNRFSPKSPDKAHLNLHINSLELGDSAVYFCAGSLSGTGGGYTFGSGTRLTVV.

This clonotype was seen at least ten times. The V and J genes are TRBV2 and TRBJ2-7; the match to TRBD1 covers 7 bases. Germline V CDR1 and CDR2: SNHLY, FYNNEI. V gave up 6 bases and J gave up 11 bases; unmatched junction bases: 10. The CDR3 loop spans 12 amino acids. The CDR3 reads CASSNGQAQEYF. For the CDR3, the DNA is TGTGCCAGCAGCAACGGACAGGCCCAGGAGTACTTC. Using reference TRBV2 and TRBJ2-7 for the parts outside the CDR3, the full variable domain is EPEVTQTPSHQVTQMGQEVILRCVPISNHLYFYWYRQILGQKVEFLVSFYNNEISEKSEIFDDQFSVERPDGSNFTLKIRSTKLEDSAMYFCASSNGQAQEYFGPGTRLTVT.

At least ten counts were recorded for this clonotype. This CDR3 is CASSYRGLETQYF. The CDR3 bases are TGTGCCAGCAGCTACAGGGGGCTAGAGACCCAGTACTTC. This chain connects TRBV28 to TRBJ2-5; 9 nucleotides line up with TRBD1. Germline assignment: CDR1 MDHEN and CDR2 SYDVKM. Trimming removed 6 bases from V and 4 bases from J; junction bases left unmatched: 3. The length of the CDR3 is 13 residues.